This entry lists 5 T cell receptor beta chains sequenced from one sample in a study of blood T cells in healthy people across ages. Next came a second PCR, run for 7 to 11 cycles, which used a sample-barcoded 5' primer along with a J-beta primer mix. A single record per CDR3 protein comes from TCRdb applying MiXCR to the 5' RACE reads. The profile shows around 990,000 distinct CDR3 sequences, roughly two fifths of them singletons. The sample was blood. Every receptor here comes from a young man in good health.

This clonotype has just a few counts. The chain is built from TRBV6-2 or TRBV6-3 and TRBJ1-6; D might be TRBD1 (5 bases). The CDR3 is made up of 15 amino acids. Germline V lookup: CDR1 MNHEY, CDR2 SVGEGT. The V end was cut by 5 bases, the J end by 1 base, with 9 bases between. The CDR3 protein is CASSTDSSYNSPLHF. DNA for the CDR3: TGTGCCAGCAGTACCGACAGTTCCTATAATTCACCCCTCCACTTT.

This clonotype was observed a few times. The V gene is TRBV12-3 or TRBV12-4, the J gene TRBJ2-4; no definite D call. Judging by the DNA end, TRBJ2-7 fits better; the J call may be wrong. The CDR3 runs to 14 residues. The CDR3 DNA is TGTGCCAGCAGTTCCGAAGCCCCCAACTACGAGCAGTACTTC. Translating gives CASSSEAPNYEQYF.

The table lists this clonotype with a few counts. The V call is TRBV5-1, the J call TRBJ2-7; 8 nucleotides align to TRBD1. Per germline, CDR1 SGHRS and CDR2 YFSETQ. The CDR3 runs 13 residues. With V trimmed by 4 bases and J by 3 bases, 3 bases remained unmatched. The CDR3 loop is CASSTGQVYEQYF. The CDR3 DNA reads TGCGCCAGCAGCACGGGACAGGTCTACGAGCAGTACTTC.

The chain carries TRBV7-2 and TRBJ2-3; a weak D match, TRBD2 (5 bases). CDR1 and CDR2 from the germline V gene are SGHTA and FQGNSA. The length of the CDR3 is 15 residues. Trimming took 5 bases from V and 6 from J, leaving 18 bases between them. The CDR3 loop is CASSQYAYQRDTQYF. DNA for the CDR3: TGTGCCAGCAGCCAATACGCCTACCAGCGGGATACGCAGTATTTT.

The chain has TRBV10-3 and TRBJ2-3; 9 nucleotides align to TRBD2. Germline V lookup: CDR1 ENHRY, CDR2 SYGVKD. The junction had 13 bases not matched to a gene; V was cut back by 3 bases and J by 3 bases. The CDR3 is 18 amino acids. The CDR3 coding sequence is TGTGCCATCAGTGACCCCCTTAGCGGGGGACTTGGGACAGATACGCAGTATTTT. It is translated as CAISDPLSGGLGTDTQYF.